This T cell receptor beta chain emerged from a study of a mutant IDH1 vaccine in newly diagnosed glioma. Study context: Of treated patients, approximately 60% were men and about 38% women, averaging roughly 42 years. Study conclusions and caveats: Evidence of vaccine-induced immune responses was documented in over 85% of patients.

Time point given: baseline, week 1 (first vaccination visit). Noted treatment: pre-vaccination baseline after standard-of-care therapy. V dropped 6 bases and J dropped 4 bases, with 16 bases sitting between them. The germline V gene encodes CDR1 MDHEN and CDR2 SYDVKM. This CDR3 contains 15 residues. The method was immunoSEQ multiplex PCR; TCRdb's version includes in-frame clones alone and lacks a portion of them. The data contain fewer than 45,000 clones, approximately 92% of them seen just once; the ten biggest clones take up about 20%. Worth noting for this clone: The antigen is unknown.

The starting material was PBMCs, obtained from a glioma patient treated with radiotherapy, temozolomide or both. J is TRBJ1-5 and V is TRBV28; perhaps TRBD1 as D (6 bases). The receptor was isolated from a man younger than 30 with glioma. CDR3 DNA: TGTGCCAGCAGACCCGGGGGGCGGACGAATCAGCCCCAGCATTTT. This gives the protein CASRPGGRTNQPQHF.